The T cell receptor beta chain under discussion was sequenced for a study of blood T cell repertoires in COVID-19. Trimming shortened V by 2 bases and J by 0 bases, and 11 bases separated the two germline ends. In germline, CDR1 is KGHSH, CDR2 LQKENI. The CDR3 covers 15 residues. Authors' methods: Reference gene primer amplification in the assay estimated nucleated cell counts. Clones were read by immunoSEQ multiplex PCR, and TCRdb kept only the in-frame ones, dropping some. V and J calls and clone size are given by that table; D and trimming were obtained from the DNA. The table shows approximately 150,000 clones, with around 85% occurring only once.

Sequenced material: peripheral blood. The clonotype was recovered from a man in his sixties with active or convalescent COVID-19. The chain recombines TRBV18 with TRBJ2-7; the D gene is possibly TRBD2 (6 bases). CDR3 bases: TGTGCCAGCTCACCAAGCCAGGGAGGCTCCTACGAGCAGTACTTC. It specifies CASSPSQGGSYEQYF.